These T cell receptor beta chains were read from a single sample in a study of T cells in Graves' hyperthyroidism and ophthalmopathy. TCRdb itself ran the multiplex PCR reads through MiXCR, one entry per CDR3 protein. Of fewer than 350,000 distinct CDR3 sequences detected, around 20% appear once; the ten largest clones hold over 40%. Material for sequencing was blood. The origin of the receptors is a woman between 50 and 59 years old with Graves' hyperthyroidism. CDR3s include the opening cysteine and the closing phenylalanine or tryptophan. A D gene is named only where the DNA matches it firmly. The size field is filled for only some rows; it gives once, few, many or a size class.

CASSSWDNFYEQYF TGTGCCAGCAGCTCGTGGGACAATTTCTACGAGCAGTACTTC many TRBV7-8 . TRBJ2-7
CASSMNRGNTGELFF TGTGCCAGTAGTATGAACCGGGGGAACACCGGGGAGCTGTTTTTT many TRBV19 . TRBJ2-2
CASRTLGGTTTEAFF TGTGCCAGCAGAACTCTCGGTGGCACAACCACTGAAGCTTTCTTT many TRBV2 . TRBJ1-1
CASSPPAGRYEQYF TGTGCCAGCTCACCACCGGCAGGGAGATACGAGCAGTACTTC many TRBV18 . TRBJ2-7
CSVRGHRYEQYF TGCAGTGTTAGGGGACACCGCTACGAGCAGTACTTC many TRBV20-1 . TRBJ2-7
CASSLYSGDNEQFF TGCGCCAGCAGCTTGTATAGCGGGGACAATGAGCAGTTCTTC . TRBV5-1 TRBD2 TRBJ2-1
CASSFLGDYGYTF TGTGCCAGCAGCTTTCTGGGGGACTATGGCTACACCTTC many TRBV7-3 . TRBJ1-2
CAISDPLQQGTRGTDTQYF TGTGCCATCAGTGACCCCCTCCAACAGGGGACGCGGGGCACAGATACGCAGTATTTT . TRBV10-3 TRBD1 TRBJ2-3
CAWRLGWDTEAFF TGTGCCTGGAGGCTCGGGTGGGACACTGAAGCTTTCTTT many TRBV30 . TRBJ1-1
CASSLGDRWTSTDTQYF TGCGCCAGCAGCTTAGGCGACCGATGGACTAGCACAGATACGCAGTATTTT . TRBV5-1 . TRBJ2-3
CSARRRGNTGELFF TGCAGTGCTAGGAGGCGGGGGAACACCGGGGAGCTGTTTTTT many TRBV20-1 . TRBJ2-2
CASRRTGDAYEQYF TGTGCCAGCAGACGTACGGGTGACGCCTACGAGCAGTACTTC many TRBV2 . TRBJ2-7
CASTGTVKEKLFF TGTGCCAGTACCGGGACAGTAAAGGAAAAACTGTTTTTT few TRBV12-3/TRBV12-4 TRBD1 TRBJ1-4
CAISGGGSSYTGELFF TGTGCCATCAGTGGAGGGGGGTCATCGTACACCGGGGAGCTGTTTTTT many TRBV10-3 . TRBJ2-2
CASSVTGYNNSPLHF TGTGCCAGCAGCGTAACAGGGTATAATAATTCACCCCTCCACTTT many TRBV9 . TRBJ1-6
CAWSGGTNSYNEQFF TGTGCCTGGAGTGGGGGGACTAACTCCTACAATGAGCAGTTCTTC many TRBV30 TRBD2 TRBJ2-1
CASSFTKAQETQYF TGTGCCAGCAGCTTCACCAAAGCCCAAGAGACCCAGTACTTC many TRBV7-9 . TRBJ2-5
CASSETGPDTQYF TGTGCCAGCAGCGAGACAGGGCCAGATACGCAGTATTTT . TRBV7-9 TRBD1 TRBJ2-3
CASTYRKAGNIQYF TGTGCCAGCACCTATAGGAAGGCCGGGAACATTCAGTACTTC few TRBV28 . TRBJ2-4
CSARDEAASNEKLFF TGCAGTGCTAGAGATGAGGCAGCCTCAAATGAAAAACTGTTTTTT few TRBV20-1 . TRBJ1-4
CASSFLFEQCF TGTGCCAGCAGTTTTCTGTTCGAGCAGTGCTTC few TRBV7-2 . TRBJ2-7
CASSQLRRGLHLQETQYF TGTGCCAGCAGCCAGCTAAGACGAGGACTCCATCTCCAAGAGACCCAGTACTTC many TRBV7-3 . TRBJ2-5
CSASGGVVEQFF TGCAGCGCTTCCGGGGGGGTCGTTGAGCAGTTCTTC . TRBV29-1 TRBD2 TRBJ2-1
CASSLDSHQPQHF TGTGCCAGCAGCTTGGACAGCCATCAGCCCCAGCATTTT . TRBV11-1 . TRBJ1-5
CAGSQGGSVEQYF TGTGCCGGCAGCCAAGGCGGCTCCGTAGAGCAGTACTTC . TRBV3-1 . TRBJ2-7
CASSLRLLNYNEQFF TGTGCCAGCAGTCTAAGACTATTGAACTACAATGAGCAGTTCTTC . TRBV12-3/TRBV12-4 . TRBJ2-1
CASSIQLLAASYNEQFF TGTGCCAGCAGCATCCAGCTACTAGCCGCCTCCTACAATGAGCAGTTCTTC many TRBV28 . TRBJ2-1
CASSFLDQPQHF TGTGCCAGTAGTTTTTTAGATCAGCCCCAGCATTTT few TRBV19 . TRBJ1-5